These 22 T cell receptor beta chains were all obtained from the same sample, sequenced in a study of blood T cell repertoires in COVID-19. Profiling relied on immunoSEQ multiplex PCR, and the TCRdb table lists in-frame clones only, not all of them. The sample has roughly 38,000 clones, around 90% seen once. Sequencing used peripheral blood. The source is a man in his 70s with acute or convalescent COVID-19.

The chain joins TRBV5-1 to TRBJ2-2; 10 bases agree with TRBD2. V gave up 6 bases and J gave up 6 bases; unmatched junction bases: 26. Germline V CDR1 and CDR2: SGHRS, YFSETQ. The CDR3 consists of 21 residues. CDR3 amino acids: CASTFGTGSWLAGDEAGELFF. The CDR3 nucleotides read TGCGCCAGCACCTTCGGAACAGGAAGCTGGCTAGCGGGAGATGAGGCCGGGGAGCTGTTTTTT.

The chain joins TRBV15 to TRBJ2-1; D might be TRBD2 (5 bases). V lost 3 bases and J lost 0, with 18 bases in between. The CDR3 length is 18 residues. Per the germline V gene, CDR1 is LNHNV and CDR2 is YYDKDF (reference sequence). The CDR3 is CATSRRGSGKSSYNEQFF. CDR3 bases: TGTGCCACCAGCAGGAGAGGGTCCGGGAAAAGCTCCTACAATGAGCAGTTCTTC.

The rearrangement links TRBV9 to TRBJ2-7; D possibly corresponds to TRBD1 (5 bases). The CDR3 covers 14 residues. Germline CDR1 and CDR2: SGDLS and YYNGEE. The V gene lost 0 bases and the J gene lost 1 base, with 8 bases spanning the gap. The CDR3 DNA is TGTGCCAGCAGCGTAGTAGACAGATCCTACGAGCAGTACTTC. This codes for CASSVVDRSYEQYF.

The chain links TRBV7-9 to TRBJ2-2, with 8 bases that match TRBD1. The V gene end was trimmed by 5 bases and the J gene end by 7 bases; junction bases not matched to a gene: 6. Germline assignment: CDR1 SEHNR and CDR2 FQNEAQ (reference sequence). The CDR3 runs to 14 residues. The CDR3 DNA is TGTGCCAGCAGCCCATCAGGGGGCAACGGGGAGCTGTTTTTT. The encoded protein is CASSPSGGNGELFF.

The gene calls are TRBV29-1 and TRBJ2-7; possible D gene TRBD2, 6 bases. CDR3 length: 13 amino acids. Per germline, CDR1 SQVTM and CDR2 ANQGSEA. Trimming cost V 7 bases and J 0 bases, with 13 bases left between them. CDR3 in DNA: TGCAGCGCCCGATGGGGGGACTCCTACGAGCAGTACTTC. Protein sequence: CSARWGDSYEQYF.

A single count supports this clone. The V call is TRBV4-1, the J call TRBJ2-1, with 12 bases identical to TRBD2. The CDR3 has 15 amino acids. The junction had 3 bases not matched to a gene; V was cut back by 1 base and J by 8 bases. Germline V gives CDR1 MGHRA, CDR2 YSYEKL. The CDR3 region is CASSQVTSGRYEQFF. The CDR3 coding sequence is TGCGCCAGCAGCCAAGTTACTAGCGGGAGGTATGAGCAGTTCTTC.

Here the CDR3 reads CASSIRLAVEDEQYF. The CDR3 coding sequence is TGTGCCAGTAGTATTCGGCTAGCGGTTGAGGACGAGCAGTACTTC. This chain uses TRBV19 with TRBJ2-7; 7 nucleotides match TRBD2. V shed 3 bases, J shed 5 bases, and the junction held 10 bases outside the gene matches. In germline, CDR1 is LNHDA, CDR2 SQIVND (reference sequence). CDR3 size: 15 residues.

This rearrangement joins TRBV10-3 to TRBJ2-1; possibly TRBD2 for D (6 bases). Trimming took off 0 bases at V and 3 bases at J, with 12 bases between the two ends. Per germline, CDR1 ENHRY and CDR2 SYGVKD. This CDR3 has 16 residues. The CDR3 nucleotides read TGTGCCATCAGTGAGTCTCTCGGGAGCGTCTACAATGAGCAGTTCTTC. Translated: CAISESLGSVYNEQFF.

V is TRBV28 and J is TRBJ2-1; 10 nucleotides match TRBD2. CDR3 length equals 13 residues. CDR1 MDHEN and CDR2 SYDVKM come from the germline V gene. Germline trimming cut 6 bases from V and 10 bases from J; bases unmatched to any gene: 6. The CDR3 sequence is CASRRGLAEEQFF. CDR3 nucleotides: TGTGCCAGCAGACGAGGACTAGCGGAAGAGCAGTTCTTC.

The chain carries TRBV9 and TRBJ2-3; 8 bases are shared with TRBD1. Germline trimming cut 4 bases from V and 4 bases from J; bases unmatched to any gene: 11. The germline V gene has CDR1 SGDLS and CDR2 YYNGEE. The CDR3 contains 16 residues. DNA for the CDR3: TGTGCCAGCAGCTTAAGACCGGACAGGGTTTCAGATACGCAGTATTTT. This gives the protein CASSLRPDRVSDTQYF.

CDR3 sequence reads: CASSSTGGWEDTEAFF. The CDR3 DNA is TGCGCCAGCAGCTCGACAGGGGGCTGGGAAGACACTGAAGCTTTCTTT. The chain joins TRBV5-1 to TRBJ1-1; 10 bases are shared with TRBD1. V lost 3 bases and J lost 3; bases outside the gene matches: 8. This CDR3 is 16 amino acids long. Germline values: CDR1 SGHRS, CDR2 YFSETQ.

The chain recombines TRBV29-1 with TRBJ1-5; tentatively, D is TRBD1 (6 bases). Germline V lookup: CDR1 SQVTM, CDR2 ANQGSEA. V lost 6 bases and J 4 bases, leaving 10 bases between the germline ends. This CDR3 has 12 amino acids. The CDR3 sequence is CSVGTPNQPQHF. The DNA for the CDR3 is TGCAGCGTAGGGACACCTAATCAGCCCCAGCATTTT. Full variable domain (rest looked up from reference TRBV29-1 and TRBJ1-5): SAVISQKPSRDICQRGTSLTIQCQVDSQVTMMFWYRQQPGQSLTLIATANQGSEATYESGFVIDKFPISRPNLTFSTLTVSNMSPEDSSIYLCSVGTPNQPQHFGDGTRLSIL.

In regard to this clone: Other DNA sequences of this sample code for an identical CDR3. The rearrangement joins TRBV2 to TRBJ1-1; 10 bases are shared with TRBD1. With 4 bases clipped from V and 2 bases from J, the junction kept 1 base outside the gene matches. The CDR3 runs to 14 residues. CDR1 and CDR2 from the germline V gene are SNHLY and FYNNEI. The CDR3 nucleotides are TGTGCCAGCAGTGGACAGGGGGCCAACACTGAAGCTTTCTTT. It translates to CASSGQGANTEAFF.

The rearrangement joins TRBV7-2 to TRBJ1-5, with D possibly matching TRBD1 (6 bases). The CDR3 has 15 residues. In germline, CDR1 is SGHTA, CDR2 FQGNSA. Deletions cut 4 bases from V and 4 bases from J, with 14 bases between. The CDR3 here is CASSSDSLRNQPQHF. The CDR3 coding sequence is TGTGCCAGCAGCTCGGACAGTCTGCGGAATCAGCCCCAGCATTTT. Based on the CDR3 plus reference TRBV7-2 and TRBJ1-5, the full variable domain is GAGVSQSPSNKVTEKGKDVELRCDPISGHTALYWYRQSLGQGLEFLIYFQGNSAPDKSGLPSDRFSAERTGGSVSTLTIQRTQQEDSAVYLCASSSDSLRNQPQHFGDGTRLSIL.

By share, this clone ranks as medium-sized (0.01 to 0.1%). The rearrangement joins TRBV15 to TRBJ2-7, with a weak D call TRBD2 (6 bases). This CDR3 region has 16 residues. Germline lookup yields CDR1 LNHNV and CDR2 YYDKDF (reference sequence). V lost 0 bases to trimming and J lost 2 bases, with 14 bases between them. The CDR3 region has the DNA TGTGCCACCAGCAGAGATCGGGGGATGACCACCTACGAGCAGTACTTC. Translating gives CATSRDRGMTTYEQYF.

This clone was picked up a small number of times. CDR3 sequence: CASSYQGAYEQYF. The CDR3 DNA reads as TGTGCCAGCAGTTACCAAGGGGCCTACGAGCAGTACTTC. The gene calls are TRBV27 and TRBJ2-7, with a possible D match to TRBD1 (5 bases). Between the trimmed V and J ends, which lost 4 bases and 2 bases, there was a span of 9 bases. This CDR3 comprises 13 residues. The germline gives CDR1 MNHEY, CDR2 SMNVEV (reference sequence).

This sequence joins TRBV11-2 and TRBJ2-3, with 7 bases matching TRBD2. CDR1 is SGHAT, CDR2 FQNNGV, per germline. V lost 7 bases, J lost 2 bases, and 9 bases stayed unmatched. The CDR3 is 15 residues long. CDR3 protein: CASTEQAGSTDTQYF. CDR3 nucleotide sequence: TGTGCCAGCACCGAACAAGCGGGGTCCACAGATACGCAGTATTTT.

Points on this clone: One end of the junction varies from germline; a read error may be responsible. The chain links TRBV5-6 to TRBJ1-2; D is undetermined. CDR3 length: 11 residues. In germline, CDR1 is SGHDT, CDR2 YYEEEE. This CDR3 reads CASSLGLLISF. The CDR3 region has the DNA TGTGCCAGCAGCTTGGGTCTCCTAATCTCCTTC.

V is TRBV4-3 and J is TRBJ2-7; a possible D gene is TRBD2 (5 bases). Germline lookup yields CDR1 LGHNA and CDR2 YSLEER. This CDR3 spans 16 amino acids. Trimming shortened V by 0 bases and J by 2 bases, and 14 bases separated the two germline ends. DNA of the CDR3: TGCGCCAGCAGCCAAGATTGGAGGACGGTTGCCTACGAGCAGTACTTC. Translated: CASSQDWRTVAYEQYF.

The CDR3, as DNA: TGTGCCAGCAGCTCGGACAGCCGCGGTTCCCCGGATACGCAGTATTTT. As protein: CASSSDSRGSPDTQYF. The V call is TRBV9, the J call TRBJ2-3, with a weak D call TRBD1 (6 bases). The V end was cut by 4 bases, the J end by 6 bases, with 21 bases between. Germline V gene lookup returns CDR1 SGDLS and CDR2 YYNGEE. This CDR3 contains 16 residues. Combining the CDR3 with reference TRBV9 and TRBJ2-3 gives the whole variable domain DSGVTQTPKHLITATGQRVTLRCSPRSGDLSVYWYQQSLDQGLQFLIQYYNGEERAKGNILERFSAQQFPDLHSELNLSSLELGDSALYFCASSSDSRGSPDTQYFGPGTRLTVL.

CDR3: CASIEPGLADTGELFF. As DNA, the CDR3 is TGTGCCAGTATTGAACCGGGACTAGCGGACACCGGGGAGCTGTTTTTT. The V and J genes are TRBV21-1 and TRBJ2-2; TRBD2 reflects the table's D call only, with no check against the DNA. TRBV21-1 is a pseudogene locus. The length of the CDR3 is 16 residues.

V and J are TRBV12-2 and TRBJ1-1. TRBV12-2 is given as a pseudogene. The CDR3 sequence is 13 residues long. Here the CDR3 reads CASRLLLNTEAFF. The CDR3 nucleotides are TGTGCAAGTCGCCTTTTATTAAACACTGAAGCTTTCTTT.